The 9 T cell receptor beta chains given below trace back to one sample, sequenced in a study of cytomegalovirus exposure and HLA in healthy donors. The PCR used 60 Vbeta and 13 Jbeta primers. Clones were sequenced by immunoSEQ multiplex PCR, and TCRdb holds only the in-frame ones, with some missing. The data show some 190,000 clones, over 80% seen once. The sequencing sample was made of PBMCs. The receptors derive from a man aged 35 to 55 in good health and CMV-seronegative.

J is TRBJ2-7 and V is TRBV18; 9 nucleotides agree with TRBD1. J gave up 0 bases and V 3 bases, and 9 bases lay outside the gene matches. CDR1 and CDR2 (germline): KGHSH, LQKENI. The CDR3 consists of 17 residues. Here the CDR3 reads CASSPTVGQGRSYEQYF. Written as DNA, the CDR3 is TGTGCCAGCTCACCCACAGTAGGACAGGGGCGCTCCTACGAGCAGTACTTC.

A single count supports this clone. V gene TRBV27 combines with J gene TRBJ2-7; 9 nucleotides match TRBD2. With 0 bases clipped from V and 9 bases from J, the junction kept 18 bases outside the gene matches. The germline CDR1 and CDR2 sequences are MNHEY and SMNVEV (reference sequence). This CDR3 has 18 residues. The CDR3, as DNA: TGTGCCAGCAGTTTATCTGGGACGGGGCGGGAGGGCCTCGGAGGGCAGTACTTC. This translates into CASSLSGTGREGLGGQYF.

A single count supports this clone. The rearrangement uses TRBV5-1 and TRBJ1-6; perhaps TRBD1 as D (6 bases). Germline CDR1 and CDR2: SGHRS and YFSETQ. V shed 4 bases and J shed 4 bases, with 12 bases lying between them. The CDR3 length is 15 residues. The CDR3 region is CASSRTGQYNSPLHF. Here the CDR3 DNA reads TGCGCCAGCAGCAGGACCGGACAGTATAATTCACCCCTCCACTTT.

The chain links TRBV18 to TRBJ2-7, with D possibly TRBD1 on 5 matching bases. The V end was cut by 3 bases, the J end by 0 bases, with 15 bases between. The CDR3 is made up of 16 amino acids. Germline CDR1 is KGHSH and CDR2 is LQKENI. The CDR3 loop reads CASSPPDRTSSYEQYF. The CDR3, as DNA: TGTGCCAGCTCACCCCCGGACCGGACAAGCTCCTACGAGCAGTACTTC.

CDR3 in amino acids: CASSLARTGDYGYTF. Written as DNA, the CDR3 is TGTGCCAGCAGCTTAGCCCGGACAGGGGACTATGGCTACACCTTC. This sequence joins TRBV11-2 and TRBJ1-2; 9 bases agree with TRBD1. The germline gives CDR1 SGHAT, CDR2 FQNNGV. V gave up 1 base and J gave up 3 bases; unmatched junction bases: 3. This CDR3 has 15 amino acids.

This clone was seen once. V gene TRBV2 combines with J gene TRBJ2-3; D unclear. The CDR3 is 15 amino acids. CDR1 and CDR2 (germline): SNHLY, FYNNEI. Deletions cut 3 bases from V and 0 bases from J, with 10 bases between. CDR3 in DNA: TGTGCCAGCAGTGATGGGCAGGCTAGCACAGATACGCAGTATTTT. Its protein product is CASSDGQASTDTQYF.

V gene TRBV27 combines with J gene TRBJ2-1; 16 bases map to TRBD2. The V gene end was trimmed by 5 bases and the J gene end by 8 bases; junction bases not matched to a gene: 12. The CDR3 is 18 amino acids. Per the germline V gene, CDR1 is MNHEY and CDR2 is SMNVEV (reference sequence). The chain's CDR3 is CASSRPGTSGRARHEQFF. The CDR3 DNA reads TGTGCCAGCAGTAGGCCCGGGACTAGCGGGAGGGCCAGGCATGAGCAGTTCTTC.

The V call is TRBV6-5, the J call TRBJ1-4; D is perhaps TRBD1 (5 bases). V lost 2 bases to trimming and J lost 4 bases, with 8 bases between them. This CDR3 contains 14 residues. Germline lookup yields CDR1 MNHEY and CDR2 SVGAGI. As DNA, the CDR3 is TGTGCCAGCAGTTACACAGGATATAATGAAAAACTGTTTTTT. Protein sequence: CASSYTGYNEKLFF.

This CDR3 is CASSYQADNYGYTF. For the CDR3, the DNA is TGTGCCAGCAGTTACCAGGCAGATAACTATGGCTACACCTTC. V is TRBV6-5 and J is TRBJ1-2; D unclear. Germline CDR1 is MNHEY and CDR2 is SVGAGI. Deletions cut 2 bases from V and 1 base from J, with 8 bases between. The CDR3 is 14 amino acids.